Presented here are 28 T cell receptor beta chains from one specimen sequenced in a study of identical twins. MiXCR, run by TCRdb on the 5' RACE reads, gives a single entry per CDR3 protein. The sample comprises 200,000 to 250,000 distinct CDR3 sequences, approximately 7.1% of which are singletons, and roughly 15% rests with the top ten. The data were also submitted as part of a second study, on T cells expressing NK-cell markers.

The sequenced sample was CD8+ T cells sorted from blood. These TCRs come from a young woman in good health.

This clonotype was detected only a few times. The genes are TRBV6-1 and TRBJ2-3; 10 nucleotides line up with TRBD2. This CDR3 contains 18 residues. Germline values: CDR1 MNHNS, CDR2 SASEGT. The V gene end was trimmed by 1 base and the J gene end by 4 bases; junction bases not matched to a gene: 11. CDR3 sequence reads: CASSEDVRLAGVADTQYF. The DNA of the CDR3 is TGTGCCAGCAGTGAAGACGTTCGCCTAGCGGGAGTCGCAGATACGCAGTATTTT.

The chain joins TRBV6-2 or TRBV6-3 to TRBJ2-1, with 11 bases lining up with TRBD2. Germline assignment: CDR1 MNHEY and CDR2 SVGEGT. There are 20 residues in the CDR3. V gave up 2 bases and J gave up 8 bases; unmatched junction bases: 20. For the CDR3, the DNA is TGTGCCAGCAGTTACCTCGGGGCACTAGCGGGAGCTCCAGAACGTGATGAGCAGTTCTTC. Translating gives CASSYLGALAGAPERDEQFF.

This clonotype was observed at least ten times. V is TRBV7-9 and J is TRBJ1-1; no reliable D call. The CDR3 contains 12 residues. V was pared by 4 bases and J by 1 base, with 4 bases between. Germline lookup yields CDR1 SEHNR and CDR2 FQNEAQ (reference sequence). The CDR3, as DNA: TGTGCCAGCAGCTGGGGGAACACTGAAGCTTTCTTT. Translated: CASSWGNTEAFF. Looking up the rest from reference TRBV7-9 and TRBJ1-1 gives the full variable domain: DTGVSQNPRHKITKRGQNVTFRCDPISEHNRLYWYRQTLGQGPEFLTYFQNEAQLEKSRLLSDRFSAERPKGSFSTLEIQRTEQGDSAMYLCASSWGNTEAFFGQGTRLTVV.

The chain combines TRBV5-6 with TRBJ1-1; D unclear. Trimming pared 4 bases from V and 6 bases from J, leaving 7 bases between. This CDR3 is 11 amino acids long. Per the germline V gene, CDR1 is SGHDT and CDR2 is YYEEEE. The CDR3 loop is CASSIGSEAFF. CDR3 sequence (DNA): TGTGCCAGCAGCATCGGATCTGAAGCTTTCTTT.

The rearrangement links TRBV6-4 to TRBJ2-3; 8 nucleotides align to TRBD2. J lost 2 bases, V lost 4 bases, and 2 bases had no gene match. The CDR3 loop spans 14 amino acids. Germline assignment: CDR1 MRHNA and CDR2 SNTAGT. CDR3 in DNA: TGTGCCAGCAGTGCGGGGGGGGCCACAGATACGCAGTATTTT. Translation gives CASSAGGATDTQYF.

This chain links TRBV6-2 or TRBV6-3 with TRBJ1-1; perhaps TRBD1 as D (5 bases). This CDR3 has 14 amino acids. Germline CDR1 and CDR2: MNHEY and SVGEGT. Trimming removed 2 bases at V and 6 bases at J, with 13 bases between. The DNA for the CDR3 is TGTGCCAGCAGTTACGGGGCGGGGTTACCTGAAGCTTTCTTT. Its translation: CASSYGAGLPEAFF.

The sample holds a few counts of this clonotype. V and J are TRBV9 and TRBJ1-6; D gene uncertain. V gave up 5 bases and J gave up 9 bases, with 15 bases separating them. CDR3 length equals 14 residues. The V gene's germline CDR1 is SGDLS and CDR2 YYNGEE. For the CDR3, the DNA is TGTGCCAGCAGAGAAGACATTGGGCCTTCACCCCTCCACTTT. Its translation: CASREDIGPSPLHF.

This chain links TRBV5-6 with TRBJ2-1, with no clear D. This CDR3 is built from 13 residues. V lost 0 bases, J lost 7 bases, and 8 bases lay in between. Per germline, CDR1 SGHDT and CDR2 YYEEEE. Here the CDR3 reads CASSLAPSNEQFF. The CDR3, as DNA: TGTGCCAGCAGCTTGGCCCCGTCGAATGAGCAGTTCTTC.

The chain uses TRBV11-2 and TRBJ2-1; D may be TRBD1 (6 bases). CDR3 size: 16 residues. The V and J ends lost 4 bases and 2 bases respectively, with 15 bases between them. CDR1 and CDR2 from the germline V gene are SGHAT and FQNNGV. CDR3 in amino acids: CASSSSHRVPYNEQFF. CDR3 sequence (DNA): TGTGCCAGCAGCTCCTCTCACAGGGTTCCCTACAATGAGCAGTTCTTC.

Many counts were recorded for this clonotype. CDR3 coding DNA: TGCGCCAGCAGCTTGGCGGCGGCTGGCACAGATACGCAGTATTTT. It yields the protein CASSLAAAGTDTQYF. The rearrangement joins TRBV5-1 to TRBJ2-3; D call uncertain. Looked up from germline, CDR1 is SGHRS and CDR2 is YFSETQ. The V end lost 0 bases, the J end lost 1 base, and 9 bases lay between the germline ends. The CDR3 sequence is 15 residues long. Full variable domain (missing parts from reference TRBV5-1 and TRBJ2-3): KAGVTQTPRYLIKTRGQQVTLSCSPISGHRSVSWYQQTPGQGLQFLFEYFSETQRNKGNFPGRFSGRQFSNSRSEMNVSTLELGDSALYLCASSLAAAGTDTQYFGPGTRLTVL.

In this sample, this clonotype turned up a few times. The chain has TRBV5-6 and TRBJ2-7; D might be TRBD2 (6 bases). The CDR3 loop spans 15 amino acids. Looked up from germline, CDR1 is SGHDT and CDR2 is YYEEEE. V lost 5 bases and J 2 bases, leaving 17 bases between the germline ends. CDR3 coding DNA: TGTGCCAGCAGACCGGCTGGGGGGTTCCCCTACGAGCAGTACTTC. Its protein is CASRPAGGFPYEQYF.

This clonotype appeared a few times. V gene TRBV6-1 combines with J gene TRBJ2-1, with TRBD2 matching over 13 bases. Germline CDR1 is MNHNS and CDR2 is SASEGT. This CDR3 is 14 amino acids long. The V segment lost 3 bases and the J segment 8 bases; nucleotides outside the gene matches: 1. The CDR3 DNA reads as TGTGCCAGCAGTGAGACTAGCGGGGGGTATGAGCAGTTCTTC. It is translated as CASSETSGGYEQFF.

A few counts support this clonotype. The V and J genes are TRBV9 and TRBJ2-1; TRBD2 matches at 7 bases. V shed 7 bases, J shed 0 bases, and the junction held 7 bases outside the gene matches. The CDR3 spans 15 residues. Germline values: CDR1 SGDLS, CDR2 YYNGEE. The CDR3 bases are TGTGCCAGCGGCTCCGGGACTACCTCCTACAATGAGCAGTTCTTC. Its translation: CASGSGTTSYNEQFF. The full variable domain, its missing parts supplied by reference TRBV9 and TRBJ2-1, is DSGVTQTPKHLITATGQRVTLRCSPRSGDLSVYWYQQSLDQGLQFLIQYYNGEERAKGNILERFSAQQFPDLHSELNLSSLELGDSALYFCASGSGTTSYNEQFFGPGTRLTVL.

V gene TRBV30 combines with J gene TRBJ2-2; perhaps TRBD2 as D (5 bases). V was pared by 3 bases and J by 3 bases, with 14 bases between. This CDR3 is 15 amino acids long. Germline CDR1 GTSNPN, CDR2 SVGIG (reference sequence). Here the CDR3 reads CAWRRGSLDTGELFF. DNA for the CDR3: TGTGCCTGGAGGCGTGGGAGCTTGGACACCGGGGAGCTGTTTTTT.

The V call is TRBV27, the J call TRBJ2-5; 7 nucleotides match TRBD1. CDR1 is MNHEY, CDR2 SMNVEV, per germline (reference sequence). CDR3 length equals 13 residues. With 2 bases clipped from V and 4 bases from J, the junction kept 1 base outside the gene matches. CDR3 DNA sequence: TGTGCCAGCAGTTTACAGGGGGTAGAGACCCAGTACTTC. Translating gives CASSLQGVETQYF.

The table lists this clonotype with a few counts. The V and J genes are TRBV4-1 and TRBJ1-1; D unresolved. Germline-derived CDR1 and CDR2 are MGHRA and YSYEKL. The V and J ends lost 0 bases and 6 bases respectively, with 5 bases between them. The length of the CDR3 is 12 residues. DNA of the CDR3: TGCGCCAGCAGCCAAGATTTCGCTGAAGCTTTCTTT. It codes for CASSQDFAEAFF.

This clonotype occurred many times. This chain uses TRBV7-2 with TRBJ1-2; D not resolved. CDR3 size: 11 residues. Germline assignment: CDR1 SGHTA and CDR2 FQGNSA. Trimming took off 5 bases at V and 1 base at J, with 2 bases between the two ends. CDR3 residues: CASSDNYGYTF. Written as DNA, the CDR3 is TGTGCCAGCAGCGATAACTATGGCTACACCTTC.

This clonotype was detected only a few times. This rearrangement joins TRBV9 to TRBJ1-6; a weak D match, TRBD1 (5 bases). Trimming removed 0 bases from V and 6 bases from J, with 10 bases in between. CDR1 is SGDLS and CDR2 is YYNGEE in the germline V gene. This CDR3 spans 15 amino acids. For the CDR3, the DNA is TGTGCCAGCAGCGTAGCAACAGGACGTAATTCACCCCTCCACTTT. It codes for CASSVATGRNSPLHF.

This clonotype was seen a handful of times. The rearrangement joins TRBV20-1 to TRBJ2-1; TRBD2 aligns across 11 bases. This CDR3 has 14 residues. Germline V gene sequence: CDR1 DFQATT, CDR2 SNEGSKA (reference sequence). V was clipped by 6 bases and J by 5 bases; unmatched bases: 6. CDR3 region: CSARGLAVNNEQFF. Written as DNA, the CDR3 is TGCAGTGCCAGGGGACTAGCGGTAAACAATGAGCAGTTCTTC.

This clonotype was detected only a few times. CDR3 DNA: TGCGCCAGCAGCTCTTCCGGGACAGGAGACTACTATGGCTACACCTTC. It encodes CASSSSGTGDYYGYTF. This rearrangement joins TRBV5-1 to TRBJ1-2, with TRBD1 identical over 8 bases. V lost 3 bases and J lost 3; bases outside the gene matches: 10. The CDR3 consists of 16 residues. Germline V CDR1 and CDR2: SGHRS, YFSETQ.

The V gene is TRBV7-9, the J gene TRBJ2-7; 10 positions agree with TRBD2. V lost 4 bases to trimming and J lost 4 bases; unmatched junction nucleotides: 7. Germline V lookup: CDR1 SEHNR, CDR2 FQNEAQ (reference sequence). CDR3 length equals 15 residues. This chain's CDR3 is CASSSTGTSVYEQYF. DNA of the CDR3: TGTGCCAGCAGCTCTACCGGGACTAGCGTGTACGAGCAGTACTTC.

The sample holds many counts of this clonotype. This chain uses TRBV15 with TRBJ2-1, with D perhaps TRBD2 (5 bases). CDR1 LNHNV and CDR2 YYDKDF come from the germline V gene (reference sequence). Trimming cost V 4 bases and J 10 bases, with 17 bases left between them. CDR3 length: 14 residues. CDR3 bases: TGTGCCACCAGCACTAAGGATGGGAGCGACGAGCAGTTCTTC. Translated: CATSTKDGSDEQFF.

The genes are TRBV5-1 and TRBJ2-1; TRBD2 might be the D (6 bases). The V gene lost 1 base and the J gene lost 4 bases, with 15 bases spanning the gap. Germline V gene data show CDR1 as SGHRS and CDR2 as YFSETQ. The CDR3 sequence is 16 residues long. The CDR3 here is CASSLRLWRGYNEQFF. CDR3 nucleotide sequence: TGCGCCAGCAGCTTGCGTTTATGGCGGGGTTACAATGAGCAGTTCTTC.

This clonotype appeared a few times. The genes are TRBV27 and TRBJ1-5; possible D gene TRBD1, 6 bases. From germline, CDR1 is MNHEY and CDR2 SMNVEV (reference sequence). The CDR3 consists of 16 residues. V dropped 5 bases and J dropped 5 bases, with 19 bases sitting between them. Here the CDR3 DNA reads TGTGCCAGCAGTCCATTAGGAACAGGGACTGATCAGCCCCAGCATTTT. This sequence encodes CASSPLGTGTDQPQHF.

The chain employs TRBV7-9 and TRBJ1-4, with unresolved D. V was shortened by 2 bases and J by 7 bases, with 8 bases between the two germline ends. This CDR3 comprises 13 residues. The germline gives CDR1 SEHNR, CDR2 FQNEAQ (reference sequence). As DNA, the CDR3 is TGTGCCAGCAGCTTAACATCGGGTGAAAAACTGTTTTTT. This encodes CASSLTSGEKLFF.

The V call is TRBV7-8, the J call TRBJ2-7; maybe TRBD2 (6 bases). V was clipped by 1 base and J by 2 bases, with 12 bases between them. The CDR3 is 15 amino acids. The germline CDR1 and CDR2 sequences are SGHVS and FQNEAQ. In DNA form, the CDR3 reads TGTGCCAGCAGCTTAGAGGGCGGGGTTCCCTACGAGCAGTACTTC. Amino acid sequence: CASSLEGGVPYEQYF.

V is TRBV7-2 and J is TRBJ2-5; no reliable D call. CDR3 length: 15 amino acids. V shed 5 bases and J shed 2 bases, with 15 bases lying between them. Germline lookup yields CDR1 SGHTA and CDR2 FQGNSA. This chain's CDR3 is CASSPGRAVQETQYF. The DNA for the CDR3 is TGTGCCAGCAGCCCGGGTAGGGCGGTTCAAGAGACCCAGTACTTC.

This clonotype was seen a handful of times. Germline and junction disagree at one end, which may indicate a read error. This chain connects TRBV9 to TRBJ2-7; D is unresolved. Looked up from germline, CDR1 is SGDLS and CDR2 is YYNGEE. The CDR3 loop spans 12 amino acids. In DNA form, the CDR3 reads TGTGCCAGCGGCGTGAGTCCCGACGAGCAGTACTTC. It codes for CASGVSPDEQYF. Filled out from reference TRBV9 and TRBJ2-7, the complete variable domain reads DSGVTQTPKHLITATGQRVTLRCSPRSGDLSVYWYQQSLDQGLQFLIQYYNGEERAKGNILERFSAQQFPDLHSELNLSSLELGDSALYFCASGVSPDEQYFGPGTRLTVT.